The count of the clone carrying this T cell receptor (beta chain) is one. Here immunoSEQ multiplex PCR was the method, and the copy in TCRdb shows in-frame clones only, minus some. Of around 150,000 clones in the sample, over 85% were seen once. The entry originates in a study of blood T cell repertoires in COVID-19. For the study at large: From T cells, B-cell-depleted T cells, or PBMCs came the material, which was cDNA or gDNA.

Germline V gene lookup returns CDR1 LNHDA and CDR2 SQIVND (reference sequence). CDR3 size: 15 residues. V was clipped by 2 bases and J by 0 bases, with 10 bases between them. Source material: peripheral blood. The J gene is TRBJ1-2, the V gene TRBV19; D remains unclear. This sequence originates from a man in his 60s with active or convalescent COVID-19. This chain's CDR3 is CASSIYRESNYGYTF. The CDR3 DNA follows: TGTGCCAGTAGTATATATAGGGAGTCTAACTATGGCTACACCTTC. The whole variable domain, filled in from reference TRBV19 and TRBJ1-2, reads DGGITQSPKYLFRKEGQNVTLSCEQNLNHDAMYWYRQDPGQGLRLIYYSQIVNDFQKGDIAEGYSVSREKKESFPLTVTSAQKNPTAFYLCASSIYRESNYGYTFGSGTRLTVV.